These 32 T cell receptor beta chains were sequenced from one sample in a study of molecular identifiers for immune sequencing clone quantification. TCRdb analysed the PCR reads with MiXCR anew, one entry per CDR3 protein. The profile shows about 40,000 distinct CDR3 sequences, approximately 17% of them singletons. Sample: naive CD8+ T cells from blood, with Jurkat cell RNA spiked in. Subset reported: FACS-sorted CD8+CD4-CCR7+CD45RA+ naive T cells. The receptors originated from a human donor in good health. Some libraries in this study had Jurkat cell RNA spiked in.

Concerning this clonotype: A much larger clone lies one base from this, so it may be a read error. This chain joins TRBV27 and TRBJ2-7, with D possibly TRBD1 on 5 matching bases. This CDR3 contains 13 residues. Germline values: CDR1 MNHEY, CDR2 SMNVEV (reference sequence). CDR3 sequence reads: CASSFGRAYERYF. The CDR3 DNA sequence: TGTGCCAGCAGTTTCGGCAGGGCCTACGAGCGGTACTTC.

The rearrangement links TRBV23-1 to TRBJ2-1; the D gene could be TRBD1 or TRBD2 (5 bases each). TRBV23-1 is noted as an ORF with a role that remains uncertain. The length of the CDR3 is 14 residues. CDR3 residues: CVTLGERQNSEQFF. CDR3 in DNA: TGCGTCACCCTAGGGGAGCGGCAAAACTCAGAGCAGTTCTTC.

This clonotype was seen a handful of times. The J gene is TRBJ1-4, the V gene TRBV15; D perhaps matches TRBD1 (6 bases). V shed 1 base and J shed 7 bases, with 7 bases lying between them. Germline V gives CDR1 LNHNV, CDR2 YYDKDF (reference sequence). The CDR3 consists of 13 residues. CDR3 nucleotide sequence: TGTGCCACCAGCAGAGTGGGGGCTGAAAAACTGTTTTTT. It specifies CATSRVGAEKLFF.

With regard to this clonotype: This may come from a read error, since a much larger clone is one base off. This chain connects TRBV25-1 to TRBJ1-5; D unresolved. There are 19 residues in the CDR3. Germline V gene sequence: CDR1 MGHDK, CDR2 SYGVNS. V lost 1 base to trimming and J lost 2 bases, with 21 bases between them. In DNA form, the CDR3 reads TGTGCCAGCAGTGAATCGATTAGGTACCCACACAGTTGCAATCAGCCCCAGCATTTT. Translating gives CASSESIRYPHSCNQPQHF.

This clonotype was seen ten or more times. This chain uses TRBV6-1 with TRBJ2-1, with TRBD2 matching over 7 bases. V was pared by 5 bases and J by 9 bases, with 13 bases of the junction left unmatched. Germline V gene data show CDR1 as MNHNS and CDR2 as SASEGT. This CDR3 comprises 15 residues. In DNA, the CDR3 is TGTGCCAGCAGTTTAGAGTGGGGTAGCGGGCGTGAGCAGTTCTTC. Its translation: CASSLEWGSGREQFF.

The table lists this clonotype with a few counts. This sequence joins TRBV29-1 and TRBJ2-2, with D unclear. Germline V gene data show CDR1 as SQVTM and CDR2 as ANQGSEA. The CDR3 totals 12 residues. Trimming stripped 6 bases from V and 2 bases from J, with 7 bases between. CDR3 residues: CSVQENTGELFF. The DNA for the CDR3 is TGCAGCGTCCAGGAAAACACCGGGGAGCTGTTTTTT.

This clonotype was seen many times. The chain links TRBV5-8 to TRBJ2-7; possible D gene TRBD1, 6 bases. The CDR3 has 13 amino acids. V lost 4 bases, J lost 3 bases, and 11 bases lay in between. Germline V gene data show CDR1 as SGHTS and CDR2 as YDEGEE. CDR3 loop: CASSDGQNYEQYF. The CDR3 DNA reads as TGTGCCAGCAGCGACGGACAGAACTACGAGCAGTACTTC.

This clonotype was counted ten times or more. The genes are TRBV4-3 and TRBJ2-1, with 10 bases lining up with TRBD2. J gave up 9 bases and V 0 bases, and 5 bases lay outside the gene matches. The CDR3 consists of 15 residues. From germline, CDR1 is LGHNA and CDR2 YSLEER. CDR3 sequence (DNA): TGCGCCAGCAGCCAAGAAACTAGCGGGATCTCTGAGCAGTTCTTC. Its translation: CASSQETSGISEQFF.

This clonotype has only a few counts. The V gene is TRBV14, the J gene TRBJ2-1; D might be TRBD2 (6 bases). Germline V gene sequence: CDR1 SGHDN, CDR2 FVKESK. The V end was cut by 3 bases, the J end by 4 bases, with 13 bases between. This CDR3 has 15 amino acids. CDR3 in DNA: TGTGCCAGCAGCCAGTTTAGCGGAGAGTACAATGAGCAGTTCTTC. As protein: CASSQFSGEYNEQFF.

This clonotype was detected many times. This chain connects TRBV10-2 to TRBJ2-5, with TRBD1 as a possible D gene (5 bases). Germline V gives CDR1 WSHSY, CDR2 SAAADI. The CDR3 runs to 13 residues. V was clipped by 6 bases and J by 4 bases, with 12 bases between them. CDR3 sequence reads: CASRTAGSETQYF. As DNA, the CDR3 is TGCGCCAGCAGGACCGCAGGGTCAGAGACCCAGTACTTC.

Of note for this clonotype: One base away lies a much larger clone, so this may be a sequencing read error. This rearrangement joins TRBV25-1 to TRBJ2-1; unclear D gene. The CDR3 has 14 residues. CDR1 is MGHDK and CDR2 is SYGVNS in the germline V gene. The CDR3 loop is CASSRGSGYHEQFF. CDR3 bases: TGTGCCAGCAGTCGTGGTTCCGGCTACCATGAGCAGTTCTTC. The variable domain in full, completed from reference TRBV25-1 and TRBJ2-1, reads EADIYQTPRYLVIGTGKKITLECSQTMGHDKMYWYQQDPGMELHLIHYSYGVNSTEKGDLSSESTVSRIRTEHFPLTLESARPSHTSQYLCASSRGSGYHEQFFGPGTRLTVL.

This clonotype has a count of ten or more. The chain couples TRBV13 to TRBJ1-1; the D gene is possibly TRBD1 (5 bases). The germline V gene has CDR1 PRHDT and CDR2 FYEKMQ (reference sequence). The CDR3 is made up of 12 amino acids. V gave up 5 bases and J gave up 10 bases, with 14 bases separating them. This CDR3 reads CASSLGVGRAFF. The CDR3 coding sequence is TGTGCCAGCAGCCTGGGGGTAGGTCGAGCTTTCTTT. Combining the CDR3 with reference TRBV13 and TRBJ1-1 gives the whole variable domain AAGVIQSPRHLIKEKRETATLKCYPIPRHDTVYWYQQGPGQDPQFLISFYEKMQSDKGSIPDRFSAQQFSDYHSELNMSSLELGDSALYFCASSLGVGRAFFGQGTRLTVV.

Turning to this clonotype: A read error may be the cause here, since a much bigger clone is one base away. The chain carries TRBV28 and TRBJ1-5; D is perhaps TRBD1 (5 bases). This CDR3 region has 17 residues. Germline lookup yields CDR1 MDHEN and CDR2 SYDVKM. The CDR3 spells CAGSFFAGRGLNQPQHF. The CDR3 DNA reads as TGTGCCGGCAGTTTTTTCGCAGGGCGGGGACTTAATCAGCCCCAGCATTTT.

At least ten counts were recorded for this clonotype. The chain links TRBV4-3 to TRBJ2-7, with 9 bases fitting TRBD2. This CDR3 has 15 residues. Germline V gene lookup returns CDR1 LGHNA and CDR2 YSLEER. V shed 4 bases, J shed 3 bases, and the junction held 7 bases outside the gene matches. The CDR3 is CASSPVAGADYEQYF. Here the CDR3 DNA reads TGCGCCAGCAGCCCGGTAGCGGGAGCGGACTACGAGCAGTACTTC.

This clonotype was picked up a small number of times. This could be a read error, since a much larger clone is one nucleotide away. The chain uses TRBV4-1 and TRBJ2-1; D unclear. Germline V gene sequence: CDR1 MGHRA, CDR2 YSYEKL. This CDR3 comprises 12 residues. The CDR3 nucleotides are TGCGCCAACAGCCCTCCAACCAATGAGCAGTTCTTC. Protein: CANSPPTNEQFF.

In this sample, this clonotype turned up once. Since a much larger clone is just one base distant, this may be a read error. This chain uses TRBV10-3 with TRBJ2-7; D gene uncertain. This CDR3 has 13 amino acids. Per the germline V gene, CDR1 is ENHRY and CDR2 is SYGVKD. CDR3 in amino acids: CAICESQVGEQYF. The CDR3 bases are TGTGCCATCTGTGAGTCGCAGGTCGGGGAGCAGTACTTC.

This clonotype was counted many times. The V call is TRBV28, the J call TRBJ2-2; TRBD2 agrees at 9 bases. Losses at the gene ends were 2 bases for V and 2 bases for J; bases not matched to a gene: 9. Germline V gives CDR1 MDHEN, CDR2 SYDVKM. The length of the CDR3 is 18 residues. The CDR3 sequence is CASSLETSGRGNTGELFF. The CDR3 region has the DNA TGTGCCAGCAGTTTAGAGACTAGCGGACGCGGAAACACCGGGGAGCTGTTTTTT.

This clonotype was counted many times. This chain connects TRBV28 to TRBJ1-5; the D gene is possibly TRBD1 (5 bases). In germline, CDR1 is MDHEN, CDR2 SYDVKM. V lost 3 bases and J 0 bases, leaving 15 bases between the germline ends. CDR3 length: 17 amino acids. CDR3 sequence (DNA): TGTGCCAGCAGTTTCCAGGGATATGAATTTAGCAATCAGCCCCAGCATTTT. Amino acids: CASSFQGYEFSNQPQHF. Based on the CDR3 plus reference TRBV28 and TRBJ1-5, the full variable domain is DVKVTQSSRYLVKRTGEKVFLECVQDMDHENMFWYRQDPGLGLRLIYFSYDVKMKEKGDIPEGYSVSREKKERFSLILESASTNQTSMYLCASSFQGYEFSNQPQHFGDGTRLSIL.

With respect to this clonotype: This may arise from a read error, as a much more abundant clone is one base away. Here the CDR3 reads CASSQDRLAAYEQYF. In DNA, the CDR3 is TGTGCCAGCAGCCAAGATCGACTAGCGGCCTACGAGCAGTACTTC. The chain carries TRBV3-1 and TRBJ2-7; 9 positions match TRBD2. The ends lost 0 bases at V and 2 bases at J; junction bases unmatched: 2. Germline V gives CDR1 LGHDT, CDR2 YNNKEL (reference sequence). The CDR3 consists of 15 residues.

CDR3: CASSLVRDSEVPGELFF. For the CDR3, the DNA is TGTGCCAGCAGCTTAGTCCGGGACAGCGAAGTGCCCGGGGAGCTGTTTTTT. V usage is TRBV11-2 and J usage is TRBJ2-2, with 7 bases aligning to TRBD1. Trimming cost V 1 base and J 6 bases; bases outside gene matches: 11. The CDR3 length is 17 residues. Germline lookup yields CDR1 SGHAT and CDR2 FQNNGV.

With regard to this clonotype: A much larger clone differs by one base, so this may be a read error. DNA of the CDR3: TGTGCCAGCAGCTCGATAACTGACGGGGAGGCCAAAAACATTCAGTGCTTC. Its protein is CASSSITDGEAKNIQCF. The V and J genes are TRBV7-9 and TRBJ2-4, with D possibly being TRBD2 (6 bases). The CDR3 extends over 17 amino acids. Germline V gene lookup returns CDR1 SEHNR and CDR2 FQNEAQ (reference sequence). Using reference TRBV7-9 and TRBJ2-4 for the parts outside the CDR3, the full variable domain is DTGVSQNPRHKITKRGQNVTFRCDPISEHNRLYWYRQTLGQGPEFLTYFQNEAQLEKSRLLSDRFSAERPKGSFSTLEIQRTEQGDSAMYLCASSSITDGEAKNIQCFGAGTRLSVL.

This clonotype was counted at least ten times. J is TRBJ1-2 and V is TRBV12-3 or TRBV12-4; unclear D gene. The CDR3 sequence is 13 residues long. Between the trimmed V and J ends, which lost 8 bases and 3 bases, there was a span of 13 bases. The CDR3 DNA sequence: TGTGCCAGCGGGTCCCCTGGGGACTATGGCTACACCTTC. This gives the protein CASGSPGDYGYTF.

This clonotype was counted many times. The chain has TRBV5-6 and TRBJ1-2, with 7 bases matching TRBD1. Trimming removed 2 bases from V and 0 bases from J; junction bases left unmatched: 4. This CDR3 is built from 15 residues. Per the germline V gene, CDR1 is SGHDT and CDR2 is YYEEEE. CDR3 nucleotides: TGTGCCAGCAGCTTTGGGACAGCTGCTAACTATGGCTACACCTTC. Translated, it gives CASSFGTAANYGYTF.

This clonotype was detected ten times or more. The chain joins TRBV29-1 to TRBJ1-2, with TRBD1 identical over 7 bases. V lost 4 bases and J lost 4; bases outside the gene matches: 3. The CDR3 has 12 amino acids. Looked up from germline, CDR1 is SQVTM and CDR2 is ANQGSEA. CDR3 sequence reads: CSVVPGGYGYTF. CDR3 in DNA: TGCAGCGTTGTCCCAGGGGGCTATGGCTACACCTTC.

This clonotype was counted only a few times. This chain joins TRBV19 and TRBJ2-1; 7 bases are a match to TRBD2. V was pared by 5 bases and J by 8 bases, with 15 bases of the junction left unmatched. CDR3 length: 16 residues. Per germline, CDR1 LNHDA and CDR2 SQIVND (reference sequence). The DNA of the CDR3 is TGTGCCAGTAGTCTCGGGGGGAGGGCCAAGCTCGATGAGCAGTTCTTC. It translates to CASSLGGRAKLDEQFF.

The CDR3 DNA follows: TGCGCCAGCAGCTTCGGGACATCACTTTACTTC. It translates to CASSFGTSLYF. This chain joins TRBV5-1 and TRBJ2-5; tentative D call: TRBD1 (6 bases). The CDR3 length is 11 residues. V was trimmed by 2 bases and J by 14 bases, leaving 13 bases between them. Germline lookup yields CDR1 SGHRS and CDR2 YFSETQ.

The sample holds a few counts of this clonotype. The chain carries TRBV2 and TRBJ2-7, with no clear D. Germline V gene data show CDR1 as SNHLY and CDR2 as FYNNEI. This CDR3 spans 10 amino acids. Trimming took off 10 bases at V and 7 bases at J, with 11 bases between the two ends. The chain's CDR3 is CATRLGEQYF. As DNA, the CDR3 is TGTGCCACAAGACTCGGGGAGCAGTACTTC. The full variable domain, in which reference TRBV2 and TRBJ2-7 provide the parts outside the CDR3, is EPEVTQTPSHQVTQMGQEVILRCVPISNHLYFYWYRQILGQKVEFLVSFYNNEISEKSEIFDDQFSVERPDGSNFTLKIRSTKLEDSAMYFCATRLGEQYFGPGTRLTVT.

Worth noting for this clonotype: Just one base apart from a much larger clone, this may be a read error. J is TRBJ1-5 and V is TRBV7-8; tentatively, D is TRBD1 (6 bases). The germline CDR1 and CDR2 sequences are SGHVS and FQNEAQ. The CDR3 has 15 amino acids. The CDR3 coding sequence is TGTGCCAACAGCCCGGGGGGCGCCGGCAATCAGCCCCAGCATTTT. Residues: CANSPGGAGNQPQHF. Based on the CDR3 plus reference TRBV7-8 and TRBJ1-5, the full variable domain is GAGVSQSPRYKVAKRGQDVALRCDPISGHVSLFWYQQALGQGPEFLTYFQNEAQLDKSGLPSDRFFAERPEGSVSTLKIQRTQQEDSAVYLCANSPGGAGNQPQHFGDGTRLSIL.

This clonotype was detected once. Germline and junction disagree at one end, which may indicate a read error. The chain combines TRBV5-1 with TRBJ2-7, with 7 bases aligning to TRBD2. CDR1 is SGHRS and CDR2 is YFSETQ in the germline V gene. There are 12 residues in the CDR3. CDR3 nucleotides: TGCGCCAGCAACTTGGGAGGGTACGAGCAGTACTTC. It translates to CASNLGGYEQYF.

As for this clonotype: A read error may be the cause here, since a much bigger clone is one base away. The genes are TRBV4-3 and TRBJ2-7; 7 bases fit TRBD2. The germline gives CDR1 LGHNA, CDR2 YSLEER. V shed 0 bases and J 6 bases; nucleotides not matched to a gene: 11. This CDR3 is built from 16 residues. In DNA, the CDR3 is TGCGCCAGCAGCCAAGAGTTCCTAGCGGAGGGCTGCGAGCAGTACTTC. Translated, it gives CASSQEFLAEGCEQYF.

This clonotype has at least ten counts. The chain uses TRBV7-9 and TRBJ2-7; D uncertain. The CDR3 has 15 amino acids. Trimming took off 4 bases at V and 1 base at J, with 14 bases between the two ends. CDR1 is SEHNR, CDR2 FQNEAQ, per germline (reference sequence). CDR3: CASSYGQVPSYEQYF. The CDR3 DNA is TGTGCCAGCAGCTACGGTCAGGTTCCTTCCTACGAGCAGTACTTC.

This clonotype was detected many times. The V and J genes are TRBV5-1 and TRBJ1-1; 9 bases fit TRBD1. V shed 4 bases, J shed 0 bases, and the junction held 4 bases outside the gene matches. CDR3 length: 15 amino acids. CDR1 is SGHRS and CDR2 is YFSETQ in the germline V gene. The CDR3 spells CASSGGTGLNTEAFF. For the CDR3, the DNA is TGCGCCAGCAGCGGGGGGACAGGGCTGAACACTGAAGCTTTCTTT.